What follows are 24 T cell receptor beta chains derived from one specimen sequenced in a study of siplizumab effects on memory and regulatory T cells (dated by TCRdb to the late 2010s). Libraries came from the immunoSEQ multiplex PCR assay. The table was pulled from immuneACCESS by TCRdb, which kept in-frame rearrangements only. Such tables lose some clones; where checked, under half of the loss comes from unresolved V genes, and the rest has no known cause. The sample profile shows some 100,000 clones; 80% to 95% of them were found once. The ten biggest clones cover around 11% of the sample. The sample comprised non-Treg CD4+ T cells sorted from blood. The cell subset or site label, as the study defines it: FACS-sorted unstimulated CD4+ non-regulatory T cells. Receptor source: a human donor in good health.

The chain is built from TRBV28 and TRBJ2-4; the match to TRBD2 covers 10 bases. The length of the CDR3 is 18 residues. The germline V gene has CDR1 MDHEN and CDR2 SYDVKM. The V and J ends lost 7 bases and 0 bases, in that order; junction bases with no gene match: 12. The CDR3 loop reads CASTSGASGSLAKNIQYF. The CDR3 DNA follows: TGTGCCAGCACCTCAGGGGCTAGCGGGAGCCTAGCCAAAAACATTCAGTACTTC.

The chain has TRBV6-1 and TRBJ1-1; D gene unclear. Germline V gives CDR1 MNHNS, CDR2 SASEGT. The CDR3 has 13 amino acids. V was shortened by 7 bases and J by 4 bases, with 13 bases between the two germline ends. Here the CDR3 reads CASNPDWLTEAFF. The CDR3 nucleotides are TGTGCCAGCAATCCCGACTGGCTCACTGAAGCTTTCTTT.

This clone came up once. The V gene is TRBV5-4, the J gene TRBJ2-7, with 9 bases matching TRBD2. With 4 bases clipped from V and 1 base from J, the junction kept 9 bases outside the gene matches. The CDR3 is 16 amino acids. Per the germline V gene, CDR1 is SGHNT and CDR2 is YYREEE (reference sequence). In DNA form, the CDR3 reads TGTGCCAGCAGCCTACCACAGACTAGCGGATCCTACGAGCAGTACTTC. Translation gives CASSLPQTSGSYEQYF.

CDR3 sequence (DNA): TGTGCCAGCACCCGGACAGGGCGGGGCGGGGAGCTGTTTTTT. Its translation is CASTRTGRGGELFF. The chain uses TRBV6-5 and TRBJ2-2; 8 nucleotides line up with TRBD1. CDR1 and CDR2 (germline): MNHEY, SVGAGI. The CDR3 runs to 14 residues. V dropped 7 bases and J dropped 7; count of bases not matched to a gene: 8.

The chain joins TRBV25-1 to TRBJ2-7; D is uncertain. Germline CDR1 reads MGHDK; CDR2 reads SYGVNS. V lost 3 bases and J 6 bases, leaving 9 bases between the germline ends. The CDR3 is 12 amino acids. This CDR3 reads CASSDATLEQYF. The CDR3 DNA follows: TGTGCCAGCAGTGACGCGACACTCGAGCAGTACTTC.

The V call is TRBV7-6, the J call TRBJ2-7, with D possibly being TRBD2 (6 bases). The V gene's germline CDR1 is SGHVS and CDR2 FNYEAQ. The CDR3 loop spans 16 amino acids. Trimming left V 0 bases short and J 3 bases short, with 15 bases between. The CDR3 spells CASSLALGEEGYEQYF. CDR3 DNA sequence: TGTGCCAGCAGCTTAGCGCTGGGGGAGGAGGGCTACGAGCAGTACTTC.

The chain is built from TRBV30 and TRBJ1-5; 10 bases align to TRBD1. The germline CDR1 and CDR2 sequences are GTSNPN and SVGIG (reference sequence). V lost 5 bases, J lost 2 bases, and 9 bases stayed unmatched. The CDR3 has 16 residues. CDR3 bases: TGTGCCTGGTCCCGGACAGGGGGTATGGGCAATCAGCCCCAGCATTTT. Residues: CAWSRTGGMGNQPQHF.

This clone was seen only once. The CDR3 region is CASSYRGEVNTQYF. The CDR3 DNA is TGTGCCAGCAGTTACCGCGGGGAGGTAAACACGCAGTATTTT. This chain uses TRBV6-5 with TRBJ2-3; TRBD2 might be the D (6 bases). CDR3 length equals 14 residues. V was shortened by 2 bases and J by 9 bases, with 15 bases between the two germline ends. Germline lookup yields CDR1 MNHEY and CDR2 SVGAGI.

CDR3: CASRRTGTYEQYF. In DNA form, the CDR3 reads TGTGCCAGCAGAAGAACAGGAACCTACGAGCAGTACTTC. The chain has TRBV25-1 and TRBJ2-7; TRBD1 is a possible D gene (5 bases). CDR3 length: 13 residues. V was shortened by 6 bases and J by 2 bases, with 11 bases between the two germline ends. Germline V gene sequence: CDR1 MGHDK, CDR2 SYGVNS.

This chain uses TRBV5-1 with TRBJ2-1, with D unresolved. The germline V and J ends were trimmed by 4 bases and 7 bases, with 6 bases remaining between them. CDR1 and CDR2 from the germline V gene are SGHRS and YFSETQ. The CDR3 spans 11 residues. CDR3 protein: CASSQNNEQFF. In DNA, the CDR3 is TGCGCCAGCAGCCAGAATAATGAGCAGTTCTTC. Filled out from reference TRBV5-1 and TRBJ2-1, the complete variable domain reads KAGVTQTPRYLIKTRGQQVTLSCSPISGHRSVSWYQQTPGQGLQFLFEYFSETQRNKGNFPGRFSGRQFSNSRSEMNVSTLELGDSALYLCASSQNNEQFFGPGTRLTVL.

The chain has TRBV19 and TRBJ2-7; 7 nucleotides align to TRBD2. The CDR3 is 16 residues long. Germline CDR1 is LNHDA and CDR2 is SQIVND (reference sequence). The V and J ends lost 0 bases and 4 bases, in that order; junction bases with no gene match: 9. In nucleotides, the CDR3 is TGTGCCAGTAGTATAGATGCGGGGGTGAAGACTTACGAGCAGTACTTC. It is translated as CASSIDAGVKTYEQYF.

J is TRBJ2-7 and V is TRBV7-9; D remains ambiguous. V lost 0 bases and J lost 4, with 4 bases in between. Per germline, CDR1 SEHNR and CDR2 FQNEAQ (reference sequence). CDR3 length: 12 amino acids. The CDR3 sequence: CASSLAQYEQYF. The DNA for the CDR3 is TGTGCCAGCAGCTTAGCCCAGTACGAGCAGTACTTC.

The gene calls are TRBV19 and TRBJ1-2; D gene ambiguous. The CDR3 has 15 amino acids. V lost 3 bases to trimming and J lost 1 base, with 12 bases between them. Germline V gene lookup returns CDR1 LNHDA and CDR2 SQIVND (reference sequence). The CDR3 region has the DNA TGTGCCAGTAGTATGCCAGCCAGGAGTAACTATGGCTACACCTTC. Protein product: CASSMPARSNYGYTF.

The J gene is TRBJ1-5, the V gene TRBV19, with 7 bases matching TRBD1. This CDR3 comprises 15 residues. With 5 bases clipped from V and 0 bases from J, the junction kept 4 bases outside the gene matches. CDR1 and CDR2 (germline): LNHDA, SQIVND (reference sequence). CDR3 sequence reads: CASSGGQFSNQPQHF. The CDR3 region has the DNA TGTGCCAGTAGTGGGGGACAGTTTAGCAATCAGCCCCAGCATTTT. Drawing the rest from reference TRBV19 and TRBJ1-5, the complete variable domain is DGGITQSPKYLFRKEGQNVTLSCEQNLNHDAMYWYRQDPGQGLRLIYYSQIVNDFQKGDIAEGYSVSREKKESFPLTVTSAQKNPTAFYLCASSGGQFSNQPQHFGDGTRLSIL.

V is TRBV4-1 and J is TRBJ1-6; D not certain. Germline-derived CDR1 and CDR2 are MGHRA and YSYEKL. The CDR3 has 15 residues. V lost 4 bases to trimming and J lost 6 bases, with 13 bases between them. The CDR3 loop is CASSRTLRGNSPLHF. In DNA form, the CDR3 reads TGCGCCAGCAGCCGGACCTTGCGGGGTAATTCACCCCTCCACTTT.

The rearrangement links TRBV25-1 to TRBJ2-3; no clear D gene. V dropped 4 bases and J dropped 6 bases, with 11 bases sitting between them. The CDR3 is 13 amino acids. Per germline, CDR1 MGHDK and CDR2 SYGVNS. The chain's CDR3 is CASSARVGDTQYF. As DNA, the CDR3 is TGTGCCAGCAGTGCCCGAGTGGGGGATACGCAGTATTTT. The complete variable domain, with remaining parts taken from reference TRBV25-1 and TRBJ2-3, reads EADIYQTPRYLVIGTGKKITLECSQTMGHDKMYWYQQDPGMELHLIHYSYGVNSTEKGDLSSESTVSRIRTEHFPLTLESARPSHTSQYLCASSARVGDTQYFGPGTRLTVL.

V usage is TRBV2 and J usage is TRBJ1-5; a weak D match, TRBD1 (5 bases). Looked up from germline, CDR1 is SNHLY and CDR2 is FYNNEI. V dropped 4 bases and J dropped 6 bases, with 13 bases sitting between them. This CDR3 comprises 14 residues. CDR3 sequence: CASSAQGLLQPQHF. CDR3 sequence (DNA): TGTGCCAGCAGTGCCCAGGGCTTACTTCAGCCCCAGCATTTT.

This clone was recorded once. The gene calls are TRBV28 and TRBJ2-7, with 9 nucleotides matching TRBD2. V was pared by 5 bases and J by 5 bases, with 13 bases of the junction left unmatched. The length of the CDR3 is 16 residues. Germline assignment: CDR1 MDHEN and CDR2 SYDVKM. CDR3 loop: CASSTRISLAGNEQYF. The CDR3 DNA is TGTGCCAGCAGTACCAGAATTAGCCTAGCGGGAAACGAGCAGTACTTC.

The chain joins TRBV7-2 to TRBJ2-7; 7 nucleotides line up with TRBD2. Germline CDR1 reads SGHTA; CDR2 reads FQGNSA. The CDR3 is made up of 17 amino acids. Trimming cost V 4 bases and J 1 base; bases outside gene matches: 13. The CDR3, as DNA: TGTGCCAGCAGCTACCTTGGTCTAGCGGAGTTATCCTACGAGCAGTACTTC. It encodes CASSYLGLAELSYEQYF.

This chain links TRBV28 with TRBJ2-6, with D perhaps matching TRBD1 (6 bases). Between the trimmed V and J ends, which lost 0 bases and 5 bases, there was a span of 11 bases. Germline lookup yields CDR1 MDHEN and CDR2 SYDVKM. The CDR3 totals 16 residues. The CDR3 protein is CASSLWGQGRANVLTF. CDR3 bases: TGTGCCAGCAGTTTATGGGGTCAGGGGAGGGCCAACGTCCTGACTTTC.

In DNA, the CDR3 is TGTGCCAGCAGCGTAATAGTGCCCTTCGGGAGAGGCACAGATACGCAGTATTTT. Translating it yields CASSVIVPFGRGTDTQYF. The chain employs TRBV13 and TRBJ2-3; TRBD2 might be the D (6 bases). CDR3 size: 18 residues. In germline, CDR1 is PRHDT, CDR2 FYEKMQ (reference sequence). V was shortened by 5 bases and J by 1 base, with 22 bases between the two germline ends.

The chain recombines TRBV19 with TRBJ2-3; D is undetermined. The CDR3 spans 12 residues. Trimming stripped 2 bases from V and 4 bases from J, with 4 bases between. Germline V gives CDR1 LNHDA, CDR2 SQIVND (reference sequence). The CDR3 DNA reads TGTGCCAGTAGTATAAAGCCAGATACGCAGTATTTT. Residues: CASSIKPDTQYF.

The chain couples TRBV7-9 to TRBJ2-2; D perhaps matches TRBD1 (6 bases). The CDR3 has 14 amino acids. The germline V gene has CDR1 SEHNR and CDR2 FQNEAQ (reference sequence). Trimming left V 6 bases short and J 0 bases short, with 8 bases between. The CDR3 reads CASRYRANTGELFF. For the CDR3, the DNA is TGTGCCAGCAGATACAGGGCGAACACCGGGGAGCTGTTTTTT.

This chain joins TRBV5-4 and TRBJ2-7, with 7 positions matching TRBD2. This CDR3 region has 16 residues. The trim removed 4 bases at V and 6 bases at J, leaving 16 bases unmatched. Germline assignment: CDR1 SGHNT and CDR2 YYREEE (reference sequence). The DNA for the CDR3 is TGTGCCAGCAGCGCGGAGGTCGGACTAGGATCGGGCGAGCAGTACTTC. It encodes CASSAEVGLGSGEQYF.